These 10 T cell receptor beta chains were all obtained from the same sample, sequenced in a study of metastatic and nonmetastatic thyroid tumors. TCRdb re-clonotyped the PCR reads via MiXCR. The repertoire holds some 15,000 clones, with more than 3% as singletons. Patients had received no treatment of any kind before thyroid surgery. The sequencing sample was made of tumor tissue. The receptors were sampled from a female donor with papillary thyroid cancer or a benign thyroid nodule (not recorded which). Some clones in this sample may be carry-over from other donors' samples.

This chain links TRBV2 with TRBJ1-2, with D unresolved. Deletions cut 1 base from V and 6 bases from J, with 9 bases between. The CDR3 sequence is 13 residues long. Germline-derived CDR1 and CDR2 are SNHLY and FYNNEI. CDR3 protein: CASSEGPGNGYTF. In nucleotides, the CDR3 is TGTGCCAGCAGTGAAGGCCCAGGCAATGGCTACACCTTC.

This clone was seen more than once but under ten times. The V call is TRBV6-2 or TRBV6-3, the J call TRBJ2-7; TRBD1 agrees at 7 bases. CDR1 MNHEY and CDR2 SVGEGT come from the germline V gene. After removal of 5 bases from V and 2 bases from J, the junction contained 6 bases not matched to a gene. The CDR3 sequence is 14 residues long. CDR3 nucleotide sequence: TGTGCCAGCAGTCAGACAGGGTTCCCCTACGAGCAGTACTTC. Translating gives CASSQTGFPYEQYF.

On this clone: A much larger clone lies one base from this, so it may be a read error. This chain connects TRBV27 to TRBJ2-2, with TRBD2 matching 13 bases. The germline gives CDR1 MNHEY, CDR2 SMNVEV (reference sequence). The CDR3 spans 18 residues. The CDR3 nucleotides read TGTGCCAGCAGTTTTAAGACTAGCGGGAGGACGAACACCGGGGAGCTGTCTTTT. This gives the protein CASSFKTSGRTNTGELSF.

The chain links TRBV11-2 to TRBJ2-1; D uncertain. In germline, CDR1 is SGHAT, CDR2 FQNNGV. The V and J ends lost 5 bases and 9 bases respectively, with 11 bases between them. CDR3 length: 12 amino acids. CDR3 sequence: CASSPARSEQFF. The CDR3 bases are TGTGCCAGCAGCCCTGCGCGGAGTGAGCAGTTCTTC.

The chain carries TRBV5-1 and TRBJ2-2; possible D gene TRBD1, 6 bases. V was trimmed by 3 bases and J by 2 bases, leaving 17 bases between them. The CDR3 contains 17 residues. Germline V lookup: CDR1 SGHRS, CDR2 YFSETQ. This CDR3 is CASSWDLTGSNTGELFF. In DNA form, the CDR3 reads TGCGCCAGCAGCTGGGACCTGACAGGCTCAAACACCGGGGAGCTGTTTTTT.

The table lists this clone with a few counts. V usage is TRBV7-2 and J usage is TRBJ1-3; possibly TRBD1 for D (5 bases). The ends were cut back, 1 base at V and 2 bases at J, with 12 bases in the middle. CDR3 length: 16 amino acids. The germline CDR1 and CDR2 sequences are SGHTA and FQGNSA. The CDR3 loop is CASSLGGGRTGNTIYF. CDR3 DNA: TGTGCCAGCAGCTTAGGTGGGGGAAGAACTGGAAACACCATATATTTT.

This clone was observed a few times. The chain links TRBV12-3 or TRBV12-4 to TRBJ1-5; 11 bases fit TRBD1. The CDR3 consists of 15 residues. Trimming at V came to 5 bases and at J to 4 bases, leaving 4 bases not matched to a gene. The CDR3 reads CASSRTGGINQPQHF. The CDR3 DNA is TGTGCCAGCAGTCGGACAGGGGGCATAAATCAGCCCCAGCATTTT.

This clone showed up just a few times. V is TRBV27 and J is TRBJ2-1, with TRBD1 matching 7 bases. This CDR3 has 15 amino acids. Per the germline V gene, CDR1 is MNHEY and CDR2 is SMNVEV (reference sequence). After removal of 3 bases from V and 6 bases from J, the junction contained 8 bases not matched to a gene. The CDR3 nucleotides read TGTGCCAGCAGTTTCCATAACCGGGACAGCAATGAGCAGTTCTTC. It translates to CASSFHNRDSNEQFF.

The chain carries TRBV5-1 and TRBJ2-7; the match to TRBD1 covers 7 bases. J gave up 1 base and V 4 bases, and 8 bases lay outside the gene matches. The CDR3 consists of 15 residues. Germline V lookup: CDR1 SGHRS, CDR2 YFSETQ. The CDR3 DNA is TGCGCCAGCAGCCCTATCATCAGGGGGTCCTACGAGCAGTACTTC. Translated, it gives CASSPIIRGSYEQYF.

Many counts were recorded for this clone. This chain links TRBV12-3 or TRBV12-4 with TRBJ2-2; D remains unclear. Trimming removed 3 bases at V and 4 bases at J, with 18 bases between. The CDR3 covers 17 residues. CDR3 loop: CASSLDPTTAGTGELFF. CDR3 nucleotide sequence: TGTGCCAGCAGTTTGGATCCCACGACGGCCGGCACCGGGGAGCTGTTTTTT.